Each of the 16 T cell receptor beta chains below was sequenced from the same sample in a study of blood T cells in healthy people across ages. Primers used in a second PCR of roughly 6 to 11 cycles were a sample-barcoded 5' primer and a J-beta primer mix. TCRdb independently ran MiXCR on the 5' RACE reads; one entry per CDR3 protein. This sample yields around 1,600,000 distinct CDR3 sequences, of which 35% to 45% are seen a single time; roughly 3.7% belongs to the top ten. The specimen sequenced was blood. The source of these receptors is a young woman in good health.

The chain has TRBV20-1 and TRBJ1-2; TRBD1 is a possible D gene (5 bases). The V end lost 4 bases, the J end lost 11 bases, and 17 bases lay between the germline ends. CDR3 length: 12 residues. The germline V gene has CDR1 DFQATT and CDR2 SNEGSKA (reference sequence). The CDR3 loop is CSATRDRSWYTF. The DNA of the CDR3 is TGCAGTGCTACCCGGGACCGCAGTTGGTACACCTTC.

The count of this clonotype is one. This CDR3 reads CASRSSAGADTQYF. CDR3 nucleotides: TGTGCCAGCAGGTCCTCCGCGGGGGCAGATACGCAGTATTTT. This chain uses TRBV28 with TRBJ2-3; TRBD2 matches at 7 bases. The CDR3 spans 14 residues. The V gene's germline CDR1 is MDHEN and CDR2 SYDVKM. V shed 6 bases and J 4 bases; nucleotides not matched to a gene: 7. The whole variable domain, remainder taken from reference TRBV28 and TRBJ2-3, is DVKVTQSSRYLVKRTGEKVFLECVQDMDHENMFWYRQDPGLGLRLIYFSYDVKMKEKGDIPEGYSVSREKKERFSLILESASTNQTSMYLCASRSSAGADTQYFGPGTRLTVL.

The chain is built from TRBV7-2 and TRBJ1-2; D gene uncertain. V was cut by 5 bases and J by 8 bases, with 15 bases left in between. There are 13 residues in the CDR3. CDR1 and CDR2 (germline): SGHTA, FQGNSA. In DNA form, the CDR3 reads TGTGCCAGCAGCGTCGGCGGTCTCGTCGGCTACACCTTC. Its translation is CASSVGGLVGYTF.

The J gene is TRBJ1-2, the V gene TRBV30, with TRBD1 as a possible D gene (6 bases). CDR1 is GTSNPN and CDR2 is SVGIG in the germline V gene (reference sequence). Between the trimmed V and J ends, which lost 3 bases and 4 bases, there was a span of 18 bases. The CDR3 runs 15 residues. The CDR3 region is CAWSGDQGFGYGYTF. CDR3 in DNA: TGTGCCTGGAGCGGAGATCAGGGGTTTGGCTATGGCTACACCTTC.

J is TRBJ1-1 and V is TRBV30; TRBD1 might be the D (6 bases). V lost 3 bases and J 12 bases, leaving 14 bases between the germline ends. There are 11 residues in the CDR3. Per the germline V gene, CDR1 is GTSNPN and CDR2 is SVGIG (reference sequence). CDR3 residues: CAWRIGGGTFF. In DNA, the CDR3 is TGTGCCTGGAGGATAGGGGGAGGGACTTTCTTT.

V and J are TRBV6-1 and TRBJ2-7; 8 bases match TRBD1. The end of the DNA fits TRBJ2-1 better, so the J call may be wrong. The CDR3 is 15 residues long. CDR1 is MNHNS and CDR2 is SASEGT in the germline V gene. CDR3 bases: TGTGCCAGCAGTGACCCGGACAGGGACTCCTACGAGCAGTTCTTC. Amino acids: CASSDPDRDSYEQFF.

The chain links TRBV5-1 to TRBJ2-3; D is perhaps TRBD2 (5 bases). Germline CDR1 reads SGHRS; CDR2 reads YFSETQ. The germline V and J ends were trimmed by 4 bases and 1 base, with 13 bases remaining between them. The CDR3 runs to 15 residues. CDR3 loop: CASSAKRTGTDTQYF. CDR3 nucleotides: TGCGCCAGCAGCGCCAAGCGGACTGGCACAGATACGCAGTATTTT.

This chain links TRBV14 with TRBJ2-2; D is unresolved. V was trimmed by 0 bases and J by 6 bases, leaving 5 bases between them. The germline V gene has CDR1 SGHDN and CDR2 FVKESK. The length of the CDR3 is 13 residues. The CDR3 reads CASSQEWPGELFF. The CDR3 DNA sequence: TGTGCCAGCAGCCAAGAGTGGCCCGGGGAGCTGTTTTTT.

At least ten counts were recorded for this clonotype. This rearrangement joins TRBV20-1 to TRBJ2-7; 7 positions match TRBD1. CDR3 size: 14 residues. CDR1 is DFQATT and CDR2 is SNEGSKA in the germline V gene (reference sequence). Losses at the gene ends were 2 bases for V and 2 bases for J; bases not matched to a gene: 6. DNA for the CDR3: TGCAGTGCTAGAACAGGGGCAATTCCCTACGAGCAGTACTTC. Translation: CSARTGAIPYEQYF.

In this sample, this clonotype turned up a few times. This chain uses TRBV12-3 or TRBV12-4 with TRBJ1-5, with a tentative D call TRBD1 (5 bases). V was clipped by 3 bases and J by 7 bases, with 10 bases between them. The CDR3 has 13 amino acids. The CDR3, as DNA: TGTGCCAGCAGTTTGTCGGGGCTCCAGCCCCAGCATTTT. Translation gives CASSLSGLQPQHF.

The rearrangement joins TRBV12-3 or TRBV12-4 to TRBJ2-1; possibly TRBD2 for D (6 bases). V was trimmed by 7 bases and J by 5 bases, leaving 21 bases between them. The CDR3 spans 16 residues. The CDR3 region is CASTPWEVRPNNEQFF. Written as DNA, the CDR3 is TGTGCCAGCACCCCATGGGAGGTCAGGCCGAACAATGAGCAGTTCTTC.

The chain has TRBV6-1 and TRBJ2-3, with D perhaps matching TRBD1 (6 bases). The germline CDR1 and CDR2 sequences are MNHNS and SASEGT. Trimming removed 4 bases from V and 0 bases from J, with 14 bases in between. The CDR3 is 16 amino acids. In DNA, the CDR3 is TGTGCCAGCAGTGCTGATCAGGGGCTAAGCACAGATACGCAGTATTTT. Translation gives CASSADQGLSTDTQYF.

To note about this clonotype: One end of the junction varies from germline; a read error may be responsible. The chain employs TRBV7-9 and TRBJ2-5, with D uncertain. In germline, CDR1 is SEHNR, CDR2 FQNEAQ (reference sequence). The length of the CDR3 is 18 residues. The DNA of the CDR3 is TGTGCCTGCAGCCCGACCTCGAAAACACCATTATCCTACAATGAGCAGTACTTC. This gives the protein CACSPTSKTPLSYNEQYF. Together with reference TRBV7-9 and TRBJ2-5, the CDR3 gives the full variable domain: DTGVSQNPRHKITKRGQNVTFRCDPISEHNRLYWYRQTLGQGPEFLTYFQNEAQLEKSRLLSDRFSAERPKGSFSTLEIQRTEQGDSAMYLCACSPTSKTPLSYNEQYFGPGTRLLVL.

The CDR3: CASSPQTGMKTQYF. As DNA, the CDR3 is TGTGCCAGCAGCCCACAGACAGGGATGAAGACCCAGTACTTC. The V gene is TRBV12-3 or TRBV12-4, the J gene TRBJ2-5; 7 bases agree with TRBD1. V dropped 6 bases and J dropped 6; count of bases not matched to a gene: 10. This CDR3 contains 14 residues.

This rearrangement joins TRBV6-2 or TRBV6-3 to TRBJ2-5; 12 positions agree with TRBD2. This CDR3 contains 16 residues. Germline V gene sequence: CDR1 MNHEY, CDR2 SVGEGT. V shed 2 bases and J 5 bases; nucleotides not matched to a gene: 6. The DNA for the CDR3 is TGTGCCAGCAGTTACGGGAGACTAGCGGGGGTGGAGACCCAGTACTTC. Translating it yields CASSYGRLAGVETQYF.

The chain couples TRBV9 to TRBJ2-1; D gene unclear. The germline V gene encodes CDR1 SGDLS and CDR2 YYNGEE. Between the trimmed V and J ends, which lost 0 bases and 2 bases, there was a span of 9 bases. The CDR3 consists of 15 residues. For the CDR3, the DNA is TGTGCCAGCAGCGTAGTAGTCTCTCCCTACAATGAGCAGTTCTTC. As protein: CASSVVVSPYNEQFF.